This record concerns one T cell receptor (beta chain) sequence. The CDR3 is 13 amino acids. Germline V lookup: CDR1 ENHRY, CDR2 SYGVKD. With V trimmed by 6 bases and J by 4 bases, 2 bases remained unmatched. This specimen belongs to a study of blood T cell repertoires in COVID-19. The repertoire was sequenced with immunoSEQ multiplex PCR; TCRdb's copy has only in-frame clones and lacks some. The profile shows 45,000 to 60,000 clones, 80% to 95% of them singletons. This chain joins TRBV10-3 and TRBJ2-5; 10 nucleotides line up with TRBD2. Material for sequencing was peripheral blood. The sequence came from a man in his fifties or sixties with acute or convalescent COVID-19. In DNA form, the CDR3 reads TGTGCCATCAGGGGGACTAGCGTAGAGACCCAGTACTTC. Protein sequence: CAIRGTSVETQYF.